This T cell receptor (beta chain) was observed in a study of T cells in localized non-small cell lung cancer. Germline V gives CDR1 SGHNT, CDR2 YENEEA. The CDR3 is 16 residues long. V gave up 4 bases and J gave up 7 bases, with 20 bases separating them. By sample share, this clone is medium-sized. Its specificity is unknown. Profiled with immunoSEQ multiplex PCR; TCRdb holds only in-frame clones, not every one. The sample lists approximately 2,500 clones; roughly 24% were seen once. General observations from the study: The study detected a median roughly 61 of the top 100 tumor clones in adjacent lung. Longer overall survival associated with higher blood T cell density; shorter survival with higher adjacent-lung clonality. The greatest T cell clonality was found in uninvolved adjacent lung (higher than in tumor).

The chain joins TRBV11-3 to TRBJ2-1; a weak D match, TRBD2 (6 bases). This receptor was obtained from a male donor aged 60 or older with stage I lung adenocarcinoma. Sequencing was performed on lung tumor tissue, taken before any cancer treatment. The CDR3 protein is CASSSDSRSGGNEQFF. Written as DNA, the CDR3 is TGTGCCAGCAGCTCTGATAGCCGGAGTGGGGGGAATGAGCAGTTCTTC. The full variable domain, its missing parts supplied by reference TRBV11-3 and TRBJ2-1, is EAGVVQSPRYKIIEKKQPVAFWCNPISGHNTLYWYLQNLGQGPELLIRYENEEAVDDSQLPKDRFSAERLKGVDSTLKIQPAELGDSAVYLCASSSDSRSGGNEQFFGPGTRLTVL.